This T cell receptor (beta chain) was observed in a study of blood T cell repertoires in COVID-19. Across the study: Sites across the United States, Italy and Spain contributed samples from acute and convalescent COVID-19.

CDR1 is MDHEN and CDR2 is SYDVKM in the germline V gene. With 4 bases removed from V and 5 bases from J, the gap between germline ends came to 9 bases. This CDR3 region has 13 residues. Only in-frame clones appear in the TCRdb table, and some are missing; sequencing was by immunoSEQ multiplex PCR. The data hold 200,000 to 250,000 clones, with just under 85% observed a single time. The sequencing sample was made of peripheral blood. V is TRBV28 and J is TRBJ2-1; D remains unclear. The origin of this receptor is a woman aged 80 or over with acute or convalescent COVID-19. CDR3 bases: TGTGCCAGCAGTTCACTTATACACAATGAGCAGTTCTTC. This encodes CASSSLIHNEQFF. Variable domain in full (rest from reference TRBV28 and TRBJ2-1): DVKVTQSSRYLVKRTGEKVFLECVQDMDHENMFWYRQDPGLGLRLIYFSYDVKMKEKGDIPEGYSVSREKKERFSLILESASTNQTSMYLCASSSLIHNEQFFGPGTRLTVL.